This TCR beta chain was sequenced for a study of cytomegalovirus exposure and HLA in healthy donors. Findings and caveats of the study: Altogether, 160 or so TCR beta chains were recorded as cytomegalovirus-associated.

Comment on this clone: Its target is not known.

CDR3 length equals 17 residues. Unmatched junction bases numbered 12, after V lost 4 bases and J lost 5 bases. Germline V lookup: CDR1 SGHRS, CDR2 YFSETQ. Libraries were prepared by immunoSEQ multiplex PCR; TCRdb keeps only in-frame clonotypes and omits some of them. The data hold 150,000 or so clones, with approximately 92% observed a single time. Sequenced input: PBMCs. J is TRBJ2-3 and V is TRBV5-1, with TRBD2 matching over 11 bases. This clonotype originated in a woman aged 18-29 years in good health and CMV-seropositive. In DNA, the CDR3 is TGCGCCAGCAGCCCTTGGCTAGCGGGGGGTTCTGGAGATACGCAGTATTTT. It translates to CASSPWLAGGSGDTQYF.